These 19 T cell receptor beta chains originate from one sample sequenced in a study of T cell clones after liver transplantation. TCRdb's copy holds only in-frame clones and misses some; the assay was immunoSEQ multiplex PCR. The data show about 74,000 clones, 80% seen once. The sequenced sample was CD4+ T cells from blood, obtained before liver transplant. The origin of the receptors is a human donor who received a liver transplant.

The V and J genes are TRBV5-1 and TRBJ2-1, with 8 bases lining up with TRBD2. This CDR3 has 17 residues. Germline assignment: CDR1 SGHRS and CDR2 YFSETQ. The trim removed 6 bases at V and 5 bases at J, leaving 16 bases unmatched. DNA for the CDR3: TGCGCCAGCACCTTCGCCGTAGCGGGACAAGGGGACAATGAGCAGTTCTTC. Its protein is CASTFAVAGQGDNEQFF.

The V call is TRBV7-2, the J call TRBJ2-3; 10 bases fit TRBD2. This CDR3 region has 16 residues. Germline-derived CDR1 and CDR2 are SGHTA and FQGNSA. Trimming cost V 4 bases and J 2 bases; bases outside gene matches: 6. In DNA form, the CDR3 reads TGTGCCAGCAGCTCCTGGGGGACTAGCGCCACAGATACGCAGTATTTT. Protein product: CASSSWGTSATDTQYF.

This sequence joins TRBV6-1 and TRBJ1-4, with 7 bases matching TRBD1. The CDR3 has 12 amino acids. From germline, CDR1 is MNHNS and CDR2 SASEGT. J lost 8 bases, V lost 8 bases, and 5 bases had no gene match. CDR3 nucleotides: TGTGCCAGCGACAGGGTAGGAGAAAAACTGTTTTTT. Translation gives CASDRVGEKLFF.

The genes are TRBV5-1 and TRBJ2-6; tentative D call: TRBD1 (5 bases). Germline CDR1 SGHRS, CDR2 YFSETQ. The CDR3 contains 15 residues. The V gene lost 4 bases and the J gene lost 0 bases, with 8 bases spanning the gap. The CDR3 nucleotides read TGCGCCAGCAGCCCTGACAGCTCTGGGGCCAACGTCCTGACTTTC. Protein product: CASSPDSSGANVLTF.

The chain carries TRBV10-1 and TRBJ2-7, with D perhaps TRBD2 (5 bases). The CDR3 is 13 amino acids. Germline V CDR1 and CDR2: WNHNN, SYGVQD (reference sequence). The V end lost 5 bases, the J end lost 7 bases, and 15 bases lay between the germline ends. CDR3 sequence reads: CASSRGRAGEQYF. CDR3 nucleotide sequence: TGCGCCAGCAGTCGGGGAAGGGCTGGGGAGCAGTACTTC.

V and J are TRBV5-1 and TRBJ1-1; no firm D call. This CDR3 comprises 15 residues. Trimming stripped 5 bases from V and 4 bases from J, with 18 bases between. Germline CDR1 reads SGHRS; CDR2 reads YFSETQ. CDR3 loop: CASSGSQVRTTEAFF. Written as DNA, the CDR3 is TGCGCCAGCAGTGGGTCCCAGGTTCGGACCACTGAAGCTTTCTTT.

The chain carries TRBV27 and TRBJ2-5, with D uncertain. V lost 5 bases to trimming and J lost 5 bases, with 15 bases between them. CDR3 length: 14 residues. Germline V gene sequence: CDR1 MNHEY, CDR2 SMNVEV (reference sequence). The CDR3 spells CASSPARLKETQYF. The CDR3 region has the DNA TGTGCCAGCAGTCCCGCAAGGCTGAAGGAGACCCAGTACTTC.

The J gene is TRBJ1-5, the V gene TRBV10-3; perhaps TRBD1 as D (5 bases). The germline V gene encodes CDR1 ENHRY and CDR2 SYGVKD. The length of the CDR3 is 15 residues. Between the trimmed V and J ends, which lost 1 base and 2 bases, there was a span of 9 bases. CDR3 nucleotides: TGTGCCATCAGTGAGTACGGGGGAGGCAATCAGCCCCAGCATTTT. Protein product: CAISEYGGGNQPQHF.

The rearrangement joins TRBV6-5 to TRBJ1-1; 9 bases match TRBD1. The CDR3 runs to 14 residues. V was pared by 7 bases and J by 11 bases, with 14 bases of the junction left unmatched. Germline loops: CDR1 MNHEY, CDR2 SVGAGI. DNA for the CDR3: TGTGCCAGCACCCCCCCCGGGACAGGGAGGTCGGCTTTCTTT. This gives the protein CASTPPGTGRSAFF.

V is TRBV9 and J is TRBJ1-2; D gene uncertain. The V gene's germline CDR1 is SGDLS and CDR2 YYNGEE. V was cut by 7 bases and J by 4 bases, with 8 bases left in between. This CDR3 is 11 amino acids long. The CDR3 sequence is CASSAGYGYTF. The CDR3 bases are TGTGCCAGCTCGGCGGGCTATGGCTACACCTTC.

The chain couples TRBV20-1 to TRBJ1-2; no definite D call. Per germline, CDR1 DFQATT and CDR2 SNEGSKA (reference sequence). The CDR3 is 11 amino acids. The V end was cut by 6 bases, the J end by 3 bases, with 8 bases between. CDR3 nucleotide sequence: TGCAGTGCGTGGGGAGACTATGGCTACACCTTC. Its translation: CSAWGDYGYTF.

The rearrangement uses TRBV5-4 and TRBJ1-1; D might be TRBD1 (5 bases). This CDR3 contains 13 residues. The germline V gene encodes CDR1 SGHNT and CDR2 YYREEE (reference sequence). Trimming cost V 2 bases and J 8 bases, with 13 bases left between them. The CDR3 here is CASSLVRDSEAFF. The CDR3 DNA sequence: TGTGCCAGCAGCTTAGTCCGGGACTCAGAAGCTTTCTTT.

The genes are TRBV29-1 and TRBJ2-5; D remains ambiguous. Deletions cut 7 bases from V and 2 bases from J, with 8 bases between. Germline V gives CDR1 SQVTM, CDR2 ANQGSEA. The CDR3 is made up of 11 amino acids. As DNA, the CDR3 is TGCAGCGCCGGGCCTCAAGAGACCCAGTACTTC. Translating it yields CSAGPQETQYF.

The rearrangement joins TRBV2 to TRBJ2-3; D uncertain. The CDR3 length is 14 residues. V was cut by 4 bases and J by 0 bases, with 8 bases left in between. Germline V lookup: CDR1 SNHLY, CDR2 FYNNEI. The CDR3 region has the DNA TGTGCCAGCAGTGCCTTTACTAGCACAGATACGCAGTATTTT. Encoded protein: CASSAFTSTDTQYF. Complete variable domain (other parts from reference TRBV2 and TRBJ2-3): EPEVTQTPSHQVTQMGQEVILRCVPISNHLYFYWYRQILGQKVEFLVSFYNNEISEKSEIFDDQFSVERPDGSNFTLKIRSTKLEDSAMYFCASSAFTSTDTQYFGPGTRLTVL.

This sequence joins TRBV5-1 and TRBJ2-1, with D perhaps matching TRBD1 or TRBD2 (7 bases each). Germline loops: CDR1 SGHRS, CDR2 YFSETQ. The CDR3 is made up of 16 amino acids. Trimming took 0 bases from V and 4 from J, leaving 14 bases between them. CDR3: CASSLEGASGYNEQFF. The CDR3 nucleotides are TGCGCCAGCAGCTTGGAGGGGGCTAGCGGATACAATGAGCAGTTCTTC. The full variable domain, in which reference TRBV5-1 and TRBJ2-1 provide the parts outside the CDR3, is KAGVTQTPRYLIKTRGQQVTLSCSPISGHRSVSWYQQTPGQGLQFLFEYFSETQRNKGNFPGRFSGRQFSNSRSEMNVSTLELGDSALYLCASSLEGASGYNEQFFGPGTRLTVL.

The chain is built from TRBV27 and TRBJ2-3, with 7 bases matching TRBD1. The CDR3 sequence is 14 residues long. J gave up 1 base and V 8 bases, and 6 bases lay outside the gene matches. Looked up from germline, CDR1 is MNHEY and CDR2 is SMNVEV (reference sequence). For the CDR3, the DNA is TGTGCCAGCTCTAGGGACAGCCGCACAGATACGCAGTATTTT. Translated, it gives CASSRDSRTDTQYF.

This chain uses TRBV7-3 with TRBJ1-1, with TRBD1 identical over 8 bases. This CDR3 is built from 15 residues. Looked up from germline, CDR1 is SGHTA and CDR2 is FQGTGA. V lost 2 bases and J lost 1; bases outside the gene matches: 3. CDR3: CASSLFGQGNTEAFF. CDR3 coding DNA: TGTGCCAGCAGCTTATTTGGACAGGGGAACACTGAAGCTTTCTTT.

The chain couples TRBV19 to TRBJ2-1, with D tentatively TRBD2 (7 bases). This CDR3 has 22 amino acids. The germline V gene encodes CDR1 LNHDA and CDR2 SQIVND (reference sequence). The germline V and J ends were trimmed by 5 bases and 6 bases, with 38 bases remaining between them. CDR3 sequence: CASSLRTLSYSWGLAESNEQFF. The DNA of the CDR3 is TGTGCCAGTAGTTTGAGAACTCTAAGTTATTCTTGGGGGCTAGCGGAGTCCAATGAGCAGTTCTTC.

This clone was seen a handful of times. The J gene is TRBJ2-5, the V gene TRBV11-2, with TRBD2 identical over 9 bases. Germline values: CDR1 SGHAT, CDR2 FQNNGV. CDR3 size: 17 residues. The trim removed 1 base at V and 5 bases at J, leaving 11 bases unmatched. CDR3 in DNA: TGTGCCAGCAGCTTAGGAGTCGCGGGAGGGCACGGGGAGACCCAGTACTTC. Its protein product is CASSLGVAGGHGETQYF.